This entry features one T cell receptor (beta chain) sequence. Unique molecular identifiers were incorporated when the TCRbeta library was constructed. TCRdb reanalysed the PCR reads using MiXCR and keeps one entry per CDR3 protein. The sample consists of about 500,000 distinct CDR3 sequences, approximately 30% of them appearing once. This specimen belongs to a study of T-cell reconstitution after alpha-beta-depleted transplantation in children. The origin of this receptor is a human donor who donated a stem cell graft to a child with aplastic anemia. Sequencing used PBMCs from the stem cell graft donor, obtained from the stem cell graft.

This CDR3 is CASSVIEGRGTDTQYF. DNA of the CDR3: TGTGCCAGCAGCGTAATAGAGGGGCGGGGCACAGATACGCAGTATTTT. V usage is TRBV9 and J usage is TRBJ2-3; D may match TRBD1 or TRBD2 (5 bases each). The V end lost 1 base, the J end lost 1 base, and 13 bases lay between the germline ends. Germline V gene data show CDR1 as SGDLS and CDR2 as YYNGEE. This CDR3 has 16 residues.